The text below deals with one TCR beta chain. Its cognate antigen has yet to be identified. The sample holds no much larger clone one base away, and base qualities are not on file. The data were obtained in a study of T cells in narcolepsy (dated by TCRdb to the late 2010s). Notes on the research overall: Patients with narcolepsy type 1 or type 2 (NT1, NT2) and healthy control donors were enrolled in the study. The study used TCR Vbeta sequencing to track clonotypes in blood and CSF while looking for autoreactive T cells in narcolepsy patients that target self-antigens of hypocretin neurons (hypocretin, TRIB2). The study at large found these results: Plots that compared CSF and blood CD4+ T cell clonotypes from the same patient highlighted HCRT-specific and TRIB2-specific autoreactive clonotypes. No sequences matching autoreactive T cell clones were contained in some blood memory CD4+ repertoires from patients and controls. Numbers of sequenced blood memory CD4+ clonotypes were comparable, with averages of about 37,000 in patients and 33,354 in controls. Autoreactive clonotypes were reported to be detected serially in the blood of the same patients and of different patients, but not in the blood of healthy controls.

For TCR Vbeta sequencing, memory CD4+ T cells were sorted ex vivo from the peripheral blood of both healthy controls and narcolepsy patients. Libraries were built with the immunoSEQ multiplex PCR assay. TCRdb's version of the immuneACCESS table is confined to in-frame rearrangements and falls short of the full clone set. An unresolved V gene accounts for under half of the shortfall where checked; the remainder is of unknown origin. The sample profile shows over 30,000 clones; 70% to 90% of them were found once. 1.6% of the sample is held by the ten biggest clonotypes. The TCR was taken from a human donor with narcolepsy. Material: CD45RA- memory CD4+ T cells from PBMCs. Interpreted using the paper, the cell subset or site label stands for: memory T cells sorted ex vivo from peripheral blood.

The CDR3 is CASSPGTGQETQYF. The bases are TGCGCCAGCAGCCCGGGGACGGGGCAAGAGACCCAGTACTTC. The sequence is built from TRBV5-1 and TRBJ2-5; the D segment is perhaps TRBD1 or TRBD2, each sharing 5 matched bases. V is reduced by 4 bases and J by 2 bases, leaving a spacing of 12 bases between them. From cysteine to phenylalanine, the CDR3 is 14 amino acids long. Of the read, only the CDR3 DNA is kept; its 42 bases are in frame from base 1. CDR1 and CDR2 (SGHRS, YFSETQ) derive from the germline V gene.